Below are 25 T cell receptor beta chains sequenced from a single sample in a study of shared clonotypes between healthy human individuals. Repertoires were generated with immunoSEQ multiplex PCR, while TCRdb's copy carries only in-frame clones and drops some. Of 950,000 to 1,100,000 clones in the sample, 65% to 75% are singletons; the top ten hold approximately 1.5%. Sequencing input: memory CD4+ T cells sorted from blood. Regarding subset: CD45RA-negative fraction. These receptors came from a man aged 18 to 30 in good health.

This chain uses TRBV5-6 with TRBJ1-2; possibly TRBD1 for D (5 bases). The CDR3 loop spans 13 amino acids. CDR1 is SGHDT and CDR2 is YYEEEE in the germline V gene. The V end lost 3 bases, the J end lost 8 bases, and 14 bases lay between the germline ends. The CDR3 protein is CASSYSRVQGYTF. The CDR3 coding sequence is TGTGCCAGCAGCTACAGCAGGGTTCAGGGCTACACCTTC.

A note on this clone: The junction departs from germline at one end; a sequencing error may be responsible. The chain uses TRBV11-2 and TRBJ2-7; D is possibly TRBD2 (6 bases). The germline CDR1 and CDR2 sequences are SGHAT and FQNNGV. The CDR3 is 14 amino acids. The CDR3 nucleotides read TGTGTCAGCAGCCAACTGACTAGCTCCTACGAGCAGTACTTC. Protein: CVSSQLTSSYEQYF. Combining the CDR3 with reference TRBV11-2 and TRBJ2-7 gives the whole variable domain EAGVAQSPRYKIIEKRQSVAFWCNPISGHATLYWYQQILGQGPKLLIQFQNNGVVDDSQLPKDRFSAERLKGVDSTLKIQPAKLEDSAVYLCVSSQLTSSYEQYFGPGTRLTVT.

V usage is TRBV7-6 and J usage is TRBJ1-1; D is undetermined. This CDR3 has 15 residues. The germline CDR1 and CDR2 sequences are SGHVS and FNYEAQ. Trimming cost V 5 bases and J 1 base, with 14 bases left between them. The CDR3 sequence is CASSLYMNANTEAFF. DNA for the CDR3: TGTGCCAGCAGCCTATACATGAATGCGAACACTGAAGCTTTCTTT.

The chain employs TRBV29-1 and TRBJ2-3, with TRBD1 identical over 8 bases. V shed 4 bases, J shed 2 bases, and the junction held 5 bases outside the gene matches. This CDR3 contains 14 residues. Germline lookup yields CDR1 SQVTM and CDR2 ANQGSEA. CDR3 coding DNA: TGCAGCGTTGGCCAGGGGGCAGTCACAGATACGCAGTATTTT. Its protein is CSVGQGAVTDTQYF.

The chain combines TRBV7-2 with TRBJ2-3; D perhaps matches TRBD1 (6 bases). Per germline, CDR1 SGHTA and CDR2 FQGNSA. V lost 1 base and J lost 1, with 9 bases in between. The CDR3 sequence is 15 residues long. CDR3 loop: CASSLVQGRTDTQYF. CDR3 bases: TGTGCCAGCAGCTTAGTCCAGGGGCGCACAGATACGCAGTATTTT.

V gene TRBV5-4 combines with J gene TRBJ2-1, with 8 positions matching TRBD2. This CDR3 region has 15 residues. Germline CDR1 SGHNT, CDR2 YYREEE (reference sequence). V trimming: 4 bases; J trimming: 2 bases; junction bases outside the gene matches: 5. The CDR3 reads CASSRSGAPYNEQFF. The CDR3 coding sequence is TGTGCCAGCAGCCGTAGCGGGGCCCCCTACAATGAGCAGTTCTTC.

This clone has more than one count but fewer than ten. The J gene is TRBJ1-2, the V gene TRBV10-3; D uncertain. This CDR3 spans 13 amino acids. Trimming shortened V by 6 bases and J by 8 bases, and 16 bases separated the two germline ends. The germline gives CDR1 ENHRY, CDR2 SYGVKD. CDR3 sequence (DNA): TGTGCCATCAGCGAGGACCTGAATGGGGGCTACACCTTC. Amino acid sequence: CAISEDLNGGYTF.

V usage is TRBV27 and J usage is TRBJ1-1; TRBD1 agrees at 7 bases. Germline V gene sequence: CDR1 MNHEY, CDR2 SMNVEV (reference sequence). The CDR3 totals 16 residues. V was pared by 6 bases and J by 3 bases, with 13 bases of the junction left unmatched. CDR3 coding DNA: TGTGCCAGCAGCCTAGGACAGGTGTCACGTTACACTGAAGCTTTCTTT. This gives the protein CASSLGQVSRYTEAFF.

CDR3 nucleotides: TGTGCCAGCGGGACTGGACTAGCGGGGGGGCACGAGACCCAGTACTTC. Its protein is CASGTGLAGGHETQYF. V usage is TRBV5-6 and J usage is TRBJ2-5; 15 nucleotides line up with TRBD2. Losses at the gene ends were 7 bases for V and 5 bases for J; bases not matched to a gene: 9. CDR1 is SGHDT and CDR2 is YYEEEE in the germline V gene. This CDR3 has 16 amino acids.

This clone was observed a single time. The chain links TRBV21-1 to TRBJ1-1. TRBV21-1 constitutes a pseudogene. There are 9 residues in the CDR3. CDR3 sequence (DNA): TGTGCTCGGGCCTCAGAAGCTTTCTTT. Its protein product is CARASEAFF.

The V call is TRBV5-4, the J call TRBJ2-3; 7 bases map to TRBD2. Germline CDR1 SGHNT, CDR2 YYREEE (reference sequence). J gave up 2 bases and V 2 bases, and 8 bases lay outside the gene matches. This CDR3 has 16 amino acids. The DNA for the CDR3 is TGTGCCAGCAGCTTAACTAGCGTTACTATCACAGATACGCAGTATTTT. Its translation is CASSLTSVTITDTQYF. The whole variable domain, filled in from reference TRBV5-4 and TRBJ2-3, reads ETGVTQSPTHLIKTRGQQVTLRCSSQSGHNTVSWYQQALGQGPQFIFQYYREEENGRGNFPPRFSGLQFPNYSSELNVNALELDDSALYLCASSLTSVTITDTQYFGPGTRLTVL.

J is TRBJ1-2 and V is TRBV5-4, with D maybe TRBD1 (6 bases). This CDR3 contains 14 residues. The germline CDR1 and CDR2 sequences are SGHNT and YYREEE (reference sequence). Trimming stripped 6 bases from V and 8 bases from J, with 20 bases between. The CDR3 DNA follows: TGTGCCAGCACCTCTGGGGGCGAGAGGGGAGGCTACACCTTC. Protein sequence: CASTSGGERGGYTF.

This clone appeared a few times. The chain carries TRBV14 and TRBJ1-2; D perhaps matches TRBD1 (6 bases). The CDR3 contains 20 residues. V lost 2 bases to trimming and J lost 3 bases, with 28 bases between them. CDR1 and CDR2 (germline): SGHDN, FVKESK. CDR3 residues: CASSQRKPGVQGVLDYGYTF. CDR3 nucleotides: TGTGCCAGCAGCCAACGAAAGCCGGGGGTACAGGGCGTTCTAGACTATGGCTACACCTTC.

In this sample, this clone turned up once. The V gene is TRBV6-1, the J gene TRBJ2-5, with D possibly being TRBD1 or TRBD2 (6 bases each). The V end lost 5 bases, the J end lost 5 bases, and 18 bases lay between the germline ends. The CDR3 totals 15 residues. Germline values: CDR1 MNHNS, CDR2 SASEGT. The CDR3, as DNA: TGTGCCAGCAGTCCGAGAGGGGGGTCGAAGGAGACCCAGTACTTC. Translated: CASSPRGGSKETQYF.

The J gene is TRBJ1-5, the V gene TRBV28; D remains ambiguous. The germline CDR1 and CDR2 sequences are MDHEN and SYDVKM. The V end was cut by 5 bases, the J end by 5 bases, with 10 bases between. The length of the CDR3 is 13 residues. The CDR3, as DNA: TGTGCCAGCAGTCCGAACTACGATCAGCCCCAGCATTTT. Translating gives CASSPNYDQPQHF.

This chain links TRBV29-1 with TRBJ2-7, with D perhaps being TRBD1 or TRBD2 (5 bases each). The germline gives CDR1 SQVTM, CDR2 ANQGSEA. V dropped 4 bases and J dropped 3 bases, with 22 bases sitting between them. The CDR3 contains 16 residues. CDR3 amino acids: CSVGRLGPGRYYEQYF. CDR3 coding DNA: TGCAGCGTTGGACGTCTCGGACCGGGACGTTACTACGAGCAGTACTTC.

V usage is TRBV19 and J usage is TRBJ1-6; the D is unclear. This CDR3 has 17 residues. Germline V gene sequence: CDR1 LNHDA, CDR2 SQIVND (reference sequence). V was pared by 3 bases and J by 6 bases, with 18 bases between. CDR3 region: CASSMLGRLRGNSPLHF. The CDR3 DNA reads TGTGCCAGTAGTATGTTGGGCAGATTAAGAGGTAATTCACCCCTCCACTTT.

The CDR3 region has the DNA TGTGCCAGCAGCTTAGTAGGCGGGAGGGCCGAGCAGTACTTC. Translation gives CASSLVGGRAEQYF. The rearrangement uses TRBV7-8 and TRBJ2-7; 9 bases agree with TRBD2. Trimming cost V 1 base and J 6 bases; bases outside gene matches: 4. The germline CDR1 and CDR2 sequences are SGHVS and FQNEAQ. There are 14 residues in the CDR3.

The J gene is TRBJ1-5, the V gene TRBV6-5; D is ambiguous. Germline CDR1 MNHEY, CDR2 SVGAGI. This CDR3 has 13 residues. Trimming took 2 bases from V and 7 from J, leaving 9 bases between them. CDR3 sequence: CASSYLLGQPQHF. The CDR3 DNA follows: TGTGCCAGCAGTTACCTCCTGGGGCAGCCCCAGCATTTT.

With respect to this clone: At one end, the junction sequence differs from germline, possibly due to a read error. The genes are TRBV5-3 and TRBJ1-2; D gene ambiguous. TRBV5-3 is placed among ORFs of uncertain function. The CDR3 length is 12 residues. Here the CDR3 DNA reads TGTGCCAGCAGCTTGGATTTAGAAGGCTACACCTTC. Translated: CASSLDLEGYTF.

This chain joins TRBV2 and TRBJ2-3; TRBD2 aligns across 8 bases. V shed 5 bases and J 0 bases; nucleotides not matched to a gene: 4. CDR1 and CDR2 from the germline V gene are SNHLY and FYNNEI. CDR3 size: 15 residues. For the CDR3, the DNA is TGTGCCAGCAGTTCCAGCGGGGGTAGCACAGATACGCAGTATTTT. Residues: CASSSSGGSTDTQYF.

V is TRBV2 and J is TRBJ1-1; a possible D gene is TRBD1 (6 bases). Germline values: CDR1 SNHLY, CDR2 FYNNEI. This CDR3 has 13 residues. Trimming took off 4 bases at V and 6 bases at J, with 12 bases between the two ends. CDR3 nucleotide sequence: TGTGCCAGCAGTGGACGGACAGCCTCTGAAGCTTTCTTT. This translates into CASSGRTASEAFF.

CDR3 bases: TGTGCCAGCAGTGAAAGCGCCTCGCCGGAAAAACTGTTTTTT. This translates into CASSESASPEKLFF. This chain links TRBV6-1 with TRBJ1-4; D is uncertain. Germline CDR1 reads MNHNS; CDR2 reads SASEGT. The length of the CDR3 is 14 residues. The V end lost 2 bases, the J end lost 8 bases, and 12 bases lay between the germline ends.

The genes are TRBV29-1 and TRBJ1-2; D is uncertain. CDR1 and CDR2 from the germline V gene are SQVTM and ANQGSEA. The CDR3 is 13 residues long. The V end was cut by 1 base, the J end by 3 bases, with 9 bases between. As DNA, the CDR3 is TGCAGCGTTGAAGGTGGCGTCTACTATGGCTACACCTTC. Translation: CSVEGGVYYGYTF.

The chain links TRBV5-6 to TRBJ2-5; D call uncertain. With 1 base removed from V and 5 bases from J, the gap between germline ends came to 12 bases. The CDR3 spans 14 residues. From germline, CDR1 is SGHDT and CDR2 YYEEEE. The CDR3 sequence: CASSLQGQRETQYF. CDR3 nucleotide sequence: TGTGCCAGCAGCTTGCAAGGGCAGAGGGAGACCCAGTACTTC.